One T cell receptor beta chain is described in this entry. Its target is not known. At one boundary the junction diverges from the germline segment, which might be a read error. The germline V gene has CDR1 LGHNT and CDR2 FRNRAP. CDR3 length: 13 amino acids. This specimen comes from a study of shared clonotypes between healthy human individuals. As for the study in general: There were three CD4 naive, three CD4 memory, two CD8 naive and one CD8 memory plates per donor. Findings of the study overall: The low donor count limited represented genetic and exposure-history diversity. Non-shared clonotypes had lower generation probabilities than those shared by all four donors.

Measured with immunoSEQ multiplex PCR; TCRdb has only the in-frame clones, and not every one. This table holds millions of clones, over 85% found once. The sequence was collected from a man aged 18 to 30 in good health. The chain carries TRBV12-5 and TRBJ2-3; TRBD2 is a possible D gene (5 bases). The sample comprised naive CD4+ T cells sorted from blood. Noted subset: CD45RA+ positively selected. This CDR3 reads CASLRSSTYTQYF. In DNA, the CDR3 is TGTGCTAGTCTCCGTTCTAGCACATATACGCAGTATTTT. Filled out from reference TRBV12-5 and TRBJ2-3, the complete variable domain reads DARVTQTPRHKVTEMGQEVTMRCQPILGHNTVFWYRQTMMQGLELLAYFRNRAPLDDSGMPKDRFSAEMPDATLATLKIQPSEPRDSAVYFCASLRSSTYTQYFGPGTRLTVL.